This record looks at one T cell receptor beta chain sequence and its context. Its antigen is undetermined. This sample stems from a study of cytomegalovirus exposure and HLA in healthy donors. Broader study findings: Most of the CMV-associated TCR beta chains (in a later analysis) appeared to be HLA-restricted. Data from an earlier analysis indicated that most TCR beta V segments were productive either about 90% or about 30% of the time.

Germline assignment: CDR1 SGHVS and CDR2 FNYEAQ. The CDR3 is made up of 16 amino acids. After removal of 5 bases from V and 7 bases from J, the junction contained 14 bases not matched to a gene. A multiplex PCR was run with 60 Vbeta primers and 13 Jbeta primers. Here immunoSEQ multiplex PCR was the method, and the copy in TCRdb shows in-frame clones only, minus some. The table records roughly 140,000 clones, about four fifths of them present only once. This clonotype was sampled from a male donor in good health and CMV-seronegative. V and J are TRBV7-6 and TRBJ1-5; 7 bases map to TRBD1. The material sequenced was PBMCs. This CDR3 is CASSRGTGAAGQPQHF. In DNA form, the CDR3 reads TGTGCCAGCAGCCGAGGTACAGGGGCCGCTGGGCAGCCCCAGCATTTT.